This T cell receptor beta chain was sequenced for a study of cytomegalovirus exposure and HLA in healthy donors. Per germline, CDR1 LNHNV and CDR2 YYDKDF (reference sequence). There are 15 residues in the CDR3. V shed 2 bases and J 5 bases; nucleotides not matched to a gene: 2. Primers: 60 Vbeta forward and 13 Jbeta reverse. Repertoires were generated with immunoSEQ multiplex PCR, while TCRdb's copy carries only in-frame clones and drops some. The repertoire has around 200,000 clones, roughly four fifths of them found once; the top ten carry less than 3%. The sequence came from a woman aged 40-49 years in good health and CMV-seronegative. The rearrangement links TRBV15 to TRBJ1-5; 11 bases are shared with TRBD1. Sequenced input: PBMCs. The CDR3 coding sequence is TGTGCCACCAGCAGAAGGACAGGGGGCGATCAGCCCCAGCATTTT. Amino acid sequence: CATSRRTGGDQPQHF.